This TCR beta chain derives from a study of radiotherapy plus CTLA-4 blockade in lung cancer. Libraries were prepared by immunoSEQ multiplex PCR; TCRdb keeps only in-frame clonotypes and omits some of them. The sample has approximately 45,000 clones; roughly 65% are singletons. From germline, CDR1 is LNHNV and CDR2 YYDKDF (reference sequence). The CDR3 totals 16 residues. With 0 bases clipped from V and 8 bases from J, the junction kept 12 bases outside the gene matches. V gene TRBV15 combines with J gene TRBJ1-1, with TRBD1 identical over 7 bases. The receptor's source is a human donor with non-small cell lung cancer who had a partial response to radiotherapy plus ipilimumab. The starting material was peripheral blood, obtained from a patient treated with radiotherapy plus ipilimumab. The CDR3 region has the DNA TGTGCCACCAGCAGAGATAAGGGGGCACAGGCGCTAGAAGCTTTCTTT. Amino acids: CATSRDKGAQALEAFF.